Sequencing of this T cell receptor (beta chain) was carried out in a study of regulatory T cells in long-lasting Graves disease. Study-level findings and limits: TRBV28, TRBJ1-2 and TRBJ2-5 were segments that persistent disease favored. The small sample size may have reduced accuracy.

CDR3 size: 16 residues. Losses at the gene ends were 5 bases for V and 4 bases for J; bases not matched to a gene: 9. Germline V lookup: CDR1 MDHEN, CDR2 SYDVKM. Time point here: persistent/refractory GD, antithyroid drugs over 5 years with positive TRAb. PBMC-extracted RNA yielded the TCR library. Diagnosing Graves' disease relied on the American Thyroid Association guidelines. This clonotype has a count of ten or more. No antigen is known for it. Arm-PCR of CDR3 regions with iRepertoire HTBI primers generated TCR beta libraries. TCRdb reanalysed the multiplex PCR reads using MiXCR and keeps one entry per CDR3 protein. The table shows 420,000 or so distinct CDR3 sequences, with around 20% occurring only once.

Sequenced material: peripheral blood mononuclear cells (PBMCs), taken when the disease was refractory, from a patient treated with antithyroid drugs. The rearrangement joins TRBV28 to TRBJ2-5; TRBD2 matches 11 bases. The receptor was isolated from a female donor with Graves disease. DNA for the CDR3: TGTGCCAGCAGTGTAAAACTAGCGGGAGCCTTAGAGACCCAGTACTTC. Protein product: CASSVKLAGALETQYF.